The rows below give T cell receptor beta chains drawn from one sample of a study of blood T cell repertoires in COVID-19. The repertoire was sequenced with immunoSEQ multiplex PCR; TCRdb's copy has only in-frame clones and lacks some. This sample carries 130,000 to 150,000 clones, roughly 89% of them seen once, and the ten largest clones take 5.5% to 7.5%. The sequencing sample was made of PBMCs or T cells enriched from blood (not recorded which). These TCRs come from a woman between 50 and 59 years old who had been exposed to COVID-19. Both conserved end residues are part of each CDR3. D genes are given only for firm matches. Clone size is stated in some rows and not others, as once, few, many or a class when expanded.

D	size	V	length	J	DNA	CDR3
-	-	TRBV7-7	15	TRBJ2-5	TGTGCCAGCAGCTCTTCGCCCAGGGGCGGGGAGACCCAGTACTTC	CASSSSPRGGETQYF
-	-	TRBV7-6	14	TRBJ2-5	TGTGCCAGCAGCTTACGGCAGGGTAGAGAGACCCAGTACTTC	CASSLRQGRETQYF
TRBD1	-	TRBV10-3	14	TRBJ2-3	TGTGCCACTAAGGGACAGTCCCCCACAGATACGCAGTATTTT	CATKGQSPTDTQYF
-	few	TRBV6-2/TRBV6-3	16	TRBJ1-5	TGTGCCAGCAGTTTTAGGAACACAGCTAGCAATCAGCCCCAGCATTTT	CASSFRNTASNQPQHF
-	-	TRBV18	12	TRBJ2-7	TGTGCCAGCTCAACTAGCTCCTACGAGCAGTACTTC	CASSTSSYEQYF
-	-	TRBV25-1	14	TRBJ1-2	TGTGCCAGCAGCAGGACAGAAGCTAACTATGGCTACACCTTC	CASSRTEANYGYTF
-	once	TRBV7-2	15	TRBJ1-2	TGTGCCAGCAGTTCCCCCCGGGGGGGGGCTAAGGGCTACACCTTC	CASSSPRGGAKGYTF
-	-	TRBV2	13	TRBJ2-7	TGTGCCAGCAGTGAAATGGGGGGCTACGAGCAGTACTTC	CASSEMGGYEQYF
TRBD2	-	TRBV9	15	TRBJ2-1	TGTGCCAGCACCCCCCAGCGGGGGCCTTACAATGAGCAGTTCTTC	CASTPQRGPYNEQFF
-	-	TRBV28	15	TRBJ1-1	TGTGCCAGCAGACGGAGGAGGGACTTGGACACTGAAGCTTTCTTT	CASRRRRDLDTEAFF
-	-	TRBV27	11	TRBJ1-1	TGTGCCAGCAGGCGGGGTCCTGAAGCTTTCTTT	CASRRGPEAFF
-	-	TRBV27	14	TRBJ2-7	TGTGCCAGCAGCTCCGACAGTGGGTTCCACGAGCAGTACTTC	CASSSDSGFHEQYF
-	-	TRBV27	16	TRBJ1-3	TGTGCCAGCAGTTTATCGGGGAGTTACTCTGGAAACACCATATATTTT	CASSLSGSYSGNTIYF
-	-	TRBV5-4	14	TRBJ2-5	TGTGCCAGCAGCTTGACAGGGTCCCAAGAGACCCAGTACTTC	CASSLTGSQETQYF
TRBD1	-	TRBV3-1/TRBV3-2	14	TRBJ2-7	TGTGCCAGCAGCCAGGGACAGGGAAAGAGGGAGCAGTACTTC	CASSQGQGKREQYF
TRBD2	-	TRBV4-3	17	TRBJ2-1	TGCGCCAGCAGCCAAGAGGGACTAGCGGGAGGGCAGCATGAGCAGTTCTTC	CASSQEGLAGGQHEQFF
-	once	TRBV25-1	14	TRBJ2-3	TGTGCCAGCAGTGAATCGGGGGTCACAGATACGCAGTATTTT	CASSESGVTDTQYF
-	-	TRBV2	14	TRBJ1-1	TGTGCCAGCAGCCGTTCGGGTAGAAACACTGAAGCTTTCTTT	CASSRSGRNTEAFF
-	-	TRBV18	15	TRBJ2-1	TGTGCCAGCTCACCACCCGGGACAACCTACAATGAGCAGTTCTTC	CASSPPGTTYNEQFF
-	few	TRBV3-1/TRBV3-2	13	TRBJ1-2	TGTGCCAGCAGCCGACAGCGGGCAGGCGGCTACACCTTC	CASSRQRAGGYTF
-	-	TRBV6-2/TRBV6-3	16	TRBJ1-5	TGTGCCAGCACCCCCCTAGGCCGGGCGGGAAATCAGCCCCAGCATTTT	CASTPLGRAGNQPQHF
TRBD1	-	TRBV6-2/TRBV6-3	19	TRBJ2-2	TGTGCCAGCAGTTACCCCAGGACAGGGTACCCCTTGAACACCGGGGAGCTGTTTTTT	CASSYPRTGYPLNTGELFF
-	-	TRBV9	15	TRBJ1-1	TGTGCCAGCACCCCACCGGGACACGGAAACACTGAAGCTTTCTTT	CASTPPGHGNTEAFF